This is a list of T cell receptor beta chains from one sample in a study of cytomegalovirus exposure and HLA in healthy donors. Using immunoSEQ multiplex PCR, the repertoire was profiled, and TCRdb retains in-frame clones only, with some absent. The table lists approximately 100,000 clones, less than 80% of them singletons. Sequencing input: PBMCs. The receptors here all came from a man aged 25 to 40 in good health and CMV-seropositive. The CDR3 runs from the conserved cysteine through the conserved F or W. The D gene is left open where the match is weak. Some rows mark clone size as missing; the rest say once, few, many or name a class of expanded clone.

TRBV5-6	NA	NA	TRBJ2-7	TGTGCCAGCAGGAAACCAGGTTACGAGCAGTACTTC	CASRKPGYEQYF
TRBV11-3	NA	NA	TRBJ2-2	TGTGCCAGCACAAACACCGGGGAGCTGTTTTTT	CASTNTGELFF
TRBV6-1	NA	NA	TRBJ2-2	TGTGCCAGCTGGGGCCAGATGAACACCGGGGAGCTGTTTTTT	CASWGQMNTGELFF
TRBV7-2	NA	TRBD2	TRBJ2-3	TGTGCCAGCAGCTTAGCCGGGAGCGGGGTGACAGATACGCAGTATTTT	CASSLAGSGVTDTQYF
TRBV5-4	NA	TRBD2	TRBJ2-3	TGTGCCAGCAGCCCCGGGGGGGCCTCGTATACGCAGTATTTT	CASSPGGASYTQYF
TRBV12-5	NA	NA	TRBJ2-1	TGTGCTAGTGGTTTGGATAGCGGATCCTACAATGAGCAGTTCTTC	CASGLDSGSYNEQFF
TRBV18	NA	NA	TRBJ1-2	TGTGCCAGCTCACCAAGTAAGGGGTTTGGCTATGGCTACACCTTC	CASSPSKGFGYGYTF
TRBV11-2	few	TRBD2	TRBJ2-5	TGTGCCAGCAGCTTTAGCGGGGGACTCCAAGAGACCCAGTACTTC	CASSFSGGLQETQYF
TRBV6-1	NA	NA	TRBJ2-2	TGTGCCACTTACAGGGGAGGCACCGGGGAGCTGTTTTTT	CATYRGGTGELFF
TRBV2	few	NA	TRBJ1-1	TGTGCCAGTTCCCCTGACTGGAACACTGAAGCTTTCTTT	CASSPDWNTEAFF
TRBV7-8	NA	NA	TRBJ1-1	TGTGCCAGCAGCTTAGGGGCAGGGGTGAACACTGAAGCTTTCTTT	CASSLGAGVNTEAFF
TRBV7-9	NA	NA	TRBJ1-2	TGTGCCAGCAGCTTATTAACCGGGGGCTATGGCTACACCTTC	CASSLLTGGYGYTF
TRBV6-1	NA	TRBD2	TRBJ2-2	TGTGCCAGCAGTGTACGGGGGGGAGACATGAACACCGGGGAGCTGTTTTTT	CASSVRGGDMNTGELFF
TRBV5-5	once	NA	TRBJ1-2	TGTGCCAGCAGCTTGTCGGGGAACTATGGCTACACCTTC	CASSLSGNYGYTF
TRBV6-1	NA	NA	TRBJ2-1	TGTGCCAGCAGTGAAGGGTGGGGAGGTAATGAGCAGTTCTTC	CASSEGWGGNEQFF
TRBV7-3	NA	NA	TRBJ1-2	TGTGCCAGCAGCTTAAGTAGGGCCAGGGTTATAGCTAACTATGGCTACACCTTC	CASSLSRARVIANYGYTF
TRBV7-9	NA	NA	TRBJ1-1	TGTGCCAGCAGCCGCAGTACGAACACTGAAGCTTTCTTT	CASSRSTNTEAFF
TRBV6-1	NA	NA	TRBJ2-3	TGTGCCAGCAGTGAATCGACGGTGACAACAGATACGCAGTATTTT	CASSESTVTTDTQYF
TRBV7-9	few	TRBD2	TRBJ2-2	TGTGCCAGCAGTTCCGGACTAGCGGGCTCGAACACCGGGGAGCTGTTTTTT	CASSSGLAGSNTGELFF
TRBV18	NA	TRBD1	TRBJ1-5	TGTGCCAGCTCACCGGGACAGGGGGCCGGTCAGCCCCAGCATTTT	CASSPGQGAGQPQHF
TRBV2	NA	NA	TRBJ2-7	TGTGCCAGCAGTGTTTTGGGCCAGAACTACGAGCAGTACTTC	CASSVLGQNYEQYF
TRBV18	NA	TRBD2	TRBJ2-7	TGTGCCAGCTCACCACGACTAGCGGGGTTCTACGAGCAGTACTTC	CASSPRLAGFYEQYF
TRBV4-1	NA	TRBD1	TRBJ2-7	TGCGCCAGCAGCGCGCGACAGGGGGATTACTACGAGCAGTACTTC	CASSARQGDYYEQYF
TRBV4-1	few	TRBD1	TRBJ2-2	TGCGCCAGCAGCCGGGGACAGGGAACGAACACCGGGGAGCTGTTTTTT	CASSRGQGTNTGELFF
TRBV4-1	NA	TRBD1	TRBJ1-2	TGCGCCAGCAGCCCCCGGACAGGCGACTATGGCTACACCTTC	CASSPRTGDYGYTF
TRBV12-5	NA	TRBD1	TRBJ2-4	TGTGCTAGTGGTTCAGGGGGTCCCCGGGACATTCAGTACTTC	CASGSGGPRDIQYF
TRBV18	few	NA	TRBJ2-2	TGTGCCAGCTCCCCCACTTGGAACACCGGGGAGCTGTTTTTT	CASSPTWNTGELFF
TRBV29-1	NA	NA	TRBJ2-6	TGCAGCGTTGAAGACGTGGCAACTGGGGCCAACGTCCTGACTTTC	CSVEDVATGANVLTF
TRBV30	NA	NA	TRBJ1-5	TGTGCCTGGAGTGTACAAGGGGATCAGCCCCAGCATTTT	CAWSVQGDQPQHF
TRBV2	NA	NA	TRBJ2-1	TGTGCCAGCACCGAGGCTAGCCATTACAATGAGCAGTTCTTC	CASTEASHYNEQFF
TRBV5-4	NA	NA	TRBJ2-5	TGTGCCAGCAGCCGGGTCGGGTATGAACAAGAGACCCAGTACTTC	CASSRVGYEQETQYF
TRBV29-1	NA	NA	TRBJ2-2	TGCAGCGTTGAAACAGGGTCGAGCACCGGGGAGCTGTTTTTT	CSVETGSSTGELFF
TRBV6-6	medium-sized	TRBD1	TRBJ1-2	TGTGCCAGCAGGAGGGACAGGTACACCTTC	CASRRDRYTF
TRBV4-2	NA	TRBD2	TRBJ2-3	TGTGCCAGCAGCCAACCTCCTAGCGGGGTTCCAGATACGCAGTATTTT	CASSQPPSGVPDTQYF
TRBV11-2	NA	TRBD1	TRBJ1-6	TGTGCCAGCAGTCTACCGGGACAGGGGACTTCACCCCTCCACTTT	CASSLPGQGTSPLHF
TRBV7-2	once	TRBD1	TRBJ1-4	TGTGCCAGCAGCTTGGGGGGACAGCGGGAGGAAAAACTGTTTTTT	CASSLGGQREEKLFF
TRBV6-5	NA	NA	TRBJ2-7	TGTGCCAGCAGTTACGACTCGAGAAAGTACTTC	CASSYDSRKYF
TRBV23-1	NA	NA	TRBJ1-1	TGCGCCAGCAGTCAACGGACTGATATCTATCTGAACACTGAAGCTTTCTTT	CASSQRTDIYLNTEAFF
TRBV7-9	NA	TRBD1	TRBJ2-1	TGTGCCAGTGACAGGGTTGGGGACAATGAGCAGTTCTTC	CASDRVGDNEQFF
TRBV25-1	NA	NA	TRBJ2-5	TGTGCCAGCAGTGCTTCGTACCAAGAGACCCAGTACTTC	CASSASYQETQYF
TRBV5-1	NA	NA	TRBJ2-1	TGCGCCAGCAGCTTGGCCCCCCACAGTAATGAGCAGTTCTTC	CASSLAPHSNEQFF
TRBV7-7	NA	NA	TRBJ2-5	TGTGCTAGCAGCTTAGGGCAGGGAGGTCCGGAGACCCAGTACTTC	CASSLGQGGPETQYF
TRBV19	NA	TRBD1	TRBJ1-2	TGTGCCAGTAGTACTGACTCGACAGGGGTCTACGGCTACACCTTC	CASSTDSTGVYGYTF
TRBV4-1	NA	NA	TRBJ1-4	TGCGCCAGCAGCCGTGCCCCAGGGTTAACTAATGAAAAACTGTTTTTT	CASSRAPGLTNEKLFF
TRBV7-6	once	TRBD2	TRBJ2-2	TGTGCCAGCACATCGGGACTAGCGGGGTATACCGGGGAGCTGTTTTTT	CASTSGLAGYTGELFF